This T cell receptor beta chain is drawn from a study of T cell responses to AZD1222 COVID-19 vaccine. General study findings and limits: Researchers took repertoire samples only after the peak T cell response had come.

TCRdb's copy holds only in-frame clones and misses some; the assay was immunoSEQ multiplex PCR. The repertoire holds fewer than 200,000 clones, with almost 90% as singletons. Points on this clone: The antigen is undetermined.

V lost 1 base and J 5 bases, leaving 5 bases between the germline ends. This CDR3 spans 13 amino acids. Per germline, CDR1 SGHVS and CDR2 FQNEAQ. The gene calls are TRBV7-8 and TRBJ1-4; D unclear. This receptor was taken from an adult who received the AZD1222 COVID-19 vaccine. Sequencing used peripheral blood, obtained 28 days after the second AZD1222 dose. This CDR3 reads CASSLGENEKLFF. The CDR3 DNA reads as TGTGCCAGCAGCTTAGGAGAAAATGAAAAACTGTTTTTT.